The 19 T cell receptor beta chains reported below all come from one sample, sequenced in a study of blood T cell repertoires in COVID-19. TCRdb's table, derived via immunoSEQ multiplex PCR, lists solely in-frame clones and lacks some. The table lists 87,000 or so clones, around 90% of them singletons, with roughly 10% in the top ten. Sequencing was performed on peripheral blood. The source of these receptors is a man older than 75 with acute or convalescent COVID-19.

The chain employs TRBV19 and TRBJ1-1; D is uncertain. Germline CDR1 LNHDA, CDR2 SQIVND (reference sequence). CDR3 length equals 13 residues. V dropped 0 bases and J dropped 4 bases, with 6 bases sitting between them. In DNA form, the CDR3 reads TGTGCCAGTAGTATAGATCGTAGCACTGAAGCTTTCTTT. It specifies CASSIDRSTEAFF.

The V call is TRBV7-2, the J call TRBJ2-5; D is unresolved. The germline V gene has CDR1 SGHTA and CDR2 FQGNSA. The CDR3 has 13 amino acids. Trimming removed 5 bases at V and 13 bases at J, with 20 bases between. The CDR3 nucleotides read TGTGCCAGCAGCCTAGGATCCGTTTCGGTCGGGTACTTC. Amino acid sequence: CASSLGSVSVGYF.

The chain combines TRBV3-1 (or the pseudogene TRBV3-2) with TRBJ1-2; 9 nucleotides match TRBD1. The CDR3 has 15 residues. With V trimmed by 2 bases and J by 4 bases, 5 bases remained unmatched. Looked up from germline, CDR1 is LGHDT and CDR2 is YNNKEL (reference sequence). CDR3 DNA sequence: TGTGCCAGCAGCCAAAGACCGGGACAGGGCTATGGCTACACCTTC. Its protein product is CASSQRPGQGYGYTF.

CDR3 amino acids: CASSLAGESTDTQYF. The CDR3, as DNA: TGTGCCAGCAGCTTAGCGGGGGAGAGCACAGATACGCAGTATTTT. The gene calls are TRBV11-3 and TRBJ2-3; weak D call: TRBD2 (6 bases). Trimming took off 1 base at V and 0 bases at J, with 8 bases between the two ends. The CDR3 length is 15 residues. The germline gives CDR1 SGHNT, CDR2 YENEEA.

V gene TRBV4-2 combines with J gene TRBJ2-1; 10 nucleotides agree with TRBD2. The CDR3 totals 17 residues. V lost 4 bases to trimming and J lost 6 bases; unmatched junction nucleotides: 12. CDR1 is LGHNA and CDR2 is YNFKEQ in the germline V gene. CDR3 loop: CASSPRLLAGPSNEQFF. The CDR3 nucleotides are TGTGCCAGCAGCCCGAGGTTACTAGCGGGGCCCAGCAATGAGCAGTTCTTC.

The chain carries TRBV5-1 and TRBJ1-1; D ambiguous. The CDR3 is 14 residues long. Germline V gene lookup returns CDR1 SGHRS and CDR2 YFSETQ. V was shortened by 5 bases and J by 1 base, with 12 bases between the two germline ends. CDR3 sequence (DNA): TGCGCCAGCAGTTCACGGGAAAGGAACACTGAAGCTTTCTTT. Translating it yields CASSSRERNTEAFF.

This chain joins TRBV3-1 (or the pseudogene TRBV3-2) and TRBJ2-7; a weak D match, TRBD1 (6 bases). V was pared by 3 bases and J by 3 bases, with 12 bases between. Germline V gene lookup returns CDR1 LGHDT and CDR2 YNNKEL (reference sequence). CDR3 length: 14 residues. The DNA of the CDR3 is TGTGCCAGCAGCCAGAGAACAGGGTTCTACGAGCAGTACTTC. Its protein is CASSQRTGFYEQYF.

The rearrangement uses TRBV2 and TRBJ1-6, with D possibly matching TRBD1 (5 bases). V was trimmed by 4 bases and J by 7 bases, leaving 14 bases between them. The CDR3 runs 15 residues. CDR1 SNHLY and CDR2 FYNNEI come from the germline V gene. CDR3 DNA: TGTGCCAGCAGTGCCGGGGGTTTTAAGAATTCACCCCTCCACTTT. Protein: CASSAGGFKNSPLHF.

V usage is TRBV3-1 (or the pseudogene TRBV3-2) and J usage is TRBJ2-7; 8 bases are a match to TRBD1. This CDR3 has 15 amino acids. The V and J ends lost 0 bases and 6 bases, in that order; junction bases with no gene match: 7. Germline V CDR1 and CDR2: LGHDT, YNNKEL (reference sequence). DNA for the CDR3: TGTGCCAGCAGCCAAGACGGCAGGGGGCTTGCCGAGCAGTACTTC. Translation: CASSQDGRGLAEQYF.

V usage is TRBV7-9 and J usage is TRBJ1-3; D remains ambiguous. The CDR3 is made up of 16 amino acids. V was trimmed by 0 bases and J by 2 bases, leaving 11 bases between them. CDR1 and CDR2 (germline): SEHNR, FQNEAQ (reference sequence). In DNA, the CDR3 is TGTGCCAGCAGCTTAGCGGGCCGCGCTACTGGAAACACCATATATTTT. Encoded protein: CASSLAGRATGNTIYF.

V gene TRBV5-1 combines with J gene TRBJ1-2; 8 nucleotides line up with TRBD1. The CDR3 loop spans 15 amino acids. Germline lookup yields CDR1 SGHRS and CDR2 YFSETQ. J gave up 7 bases and V 0 bases, and 8 bases lay outside the gene matches. CDR3 in DNA: TGCGCCAGCAGCTTGGGAGGGACAGGTCGGGTTGGCTACACCTTC. Protein sequence: CASSLGGTGRVGYTF.

CDR3 amino acids: CASGLTQETQYF. DNA of the CDR3: TGTGCCAGCGGGCTAACACAAGAGACCCAGTACTTC. The rearrangement links TRBV9 to TRBJ2-5; D not certain. Germline CDR1 and CDR2: SGDLS and YYNGEE. CDR3 length: 12 residues. Trimming took off 7 bases at V and 2 bases at J, with 9 bases between the two ends.

This sequence joins TRBV6-2 or TRBV6-3 and TRBJ2-7, with a possible D match to TRBD1 (6 bases). Germline V gives CDR1 MNHEY, CDR2 SVGEGT. The CDR3 consists of 14 residues. Trimming shortened V by 4 bases and J by 3 bases, and 13 bases separated the two germline ends. In DNA form, the CDR3 reads TGTGCCAGCAGTTCCGACAGGAGCATCTACGAGCAGTACTTC. Its protein is CASSSDRSIYEQYF.

The chain is built from TRBV6-5 and TRBJ2-1; 9 bases fit TRBD2. The junction had 7 bases not matched to a gene; V was cut back by 4 bases and J by 9 bases. CDR1 MNHEY and CDR2 SVGAGI come from the germline V gene. The CDR3 has 14 residues. The CDR3 is CASSSGLATGEQFF. In nucleotides, the CDR3 is TGTGCCAGCAGTTCCGGACTAGCGACGGGTGAGCAGTTCTTC.

This rearrangement joins TRBV21-1 to TRBJ2-5; the D call TRBD2 from the table was never checked on the DNA. TRBV21-1 is a pseudogene. This CDR3 has 20 residues. For the CDR3, the DNA is TGTGCCAGCAGAGACCCCGGGACTAGCGGGGGGGCCCAGAACCAAGAGACCCAGTACTTC. Residues: CASRDPGTSGGAQNQETQYF.

V usage is TRBV11-3 and J usage is TRBJ2-1, with D perhaps matching TRBD1 (5 bases). The germline V gene encodes CDR1 SGHNT and CDR2 YENEEA. Between the trimmed V and J ends, which lost 5 bases and 5 bases, there was a span of 10 bases. This CDR3 spans 13 amino acids. CDR3 residues: CASSAETDNEQFF. DNA of the CDR3: TGTGCCAGCAGCGCCGAGACAGACAATGAGCAGTTCTTC.

The chain combines TRBV6-5 with TRBJ2-5, with TRBD1 as a possible D gene (6 bases). The germline CDR1 and CDR2 sequences are MNHEY and SVGAGI. CDR3 length equals 15 residues. The germline V and J ends were trimmed by 1 base and 5 bases, with 14 bases remaining between them. CDR3 amino acids: CASSYLGGLGETQYF. In DNA form, the CDR3 reads TGTGCCAGCAGTTACTTAGGGGGATTAGGGGAGACCCAGTACTTC.

The chain uses TRBV4-2 and TRBJ1-3, with 10 bases aligning to TRBD1. CDR1 is LGHNA and CDR2 is YNFKEQ in the germline V gene. V gave up 3 bases and J gave up 1 base; unmatched junction bases: 6. This CDR3 has 17 residues. Written as DNA, the CDR3 is TGTGCCAGCAGCCATCTCCGGGACAGGGGATCTGGAAACACCATATATTTT. Translating it yields CASSHLRDRGSGNTIYF.

V gene TRBV12-5 combines with J gene TRBJ2-1, with 10 bases lining up with TRBD1. The CDR3 spans 14 residues. The germline gives CDR1 LGHNT, CDR2 FRNRAP. J gave up 7 bases and V 6 bases, and 6 bases lay outside the gene matches. Here the CDR3 reads CASGRDRGWNEQFF. DNA for the CDR3: TGTGCTAGTGGCAGGGACAGGGGTTGGAATGAGCAGTTCTTC.